Listed here are 15 T cell receptor beta chains from one sample, sequenced in a study of T cells in localized non-small cell lung cancer. Produced via immunoSEQ multiplex PCR; TCRdb's table is partial and in-frame only. This repertoire shows about 36,000 clones, around 90% found once; its top ten account for about 7%. The source was peripheral blood, collected before any cancer treatment. Receptors originate from a woman aged 40-69 years with stage I lung adenocarcinoma.

The chain is built from TRBV7-8 and TRBJ1-3; D uncertain. CDR3 size: 19 residues. Germline V CDR1 and CDR2: SGHVS, FQNEAQ. Deletions cut 5 bases from V and 0 bases from J, with 23 bases between. CDR3 DNA: TGTGCCAGCAGCCCGCGCACACCGAAGGACGGAGACTCTGGAAACACCATATATTTT. It codes for CASSPRTPKDGDSGNTIYF.

The rearrangement joins TRBV10-3 to TRBJ1-5; 7 bases line up with TRBD1. The CDR3 length is 13 residues. Unmatched junction bases numbered 7, after V lost 11 bases and J lost 3 bases. Germline V gene lookup returns CDR1 ENHRY and CDR2 SYGVKD. CDR3 sequence: CAARDSINQPQHF. The CDR3, as DNA: TGTGCCGCCCGGGACAGTATCAATCAGCCCCAGCATTTT.

The genes are TRBV2 and TRBJ1-5, with D maybe TRBD1 (6 bases). The V end lost 6 bases, the J end lost 4 bases, and 10 bases lay between the germline ends. The CDR3 is made up of 13 amino acids. The germline V gene encodes CDR1 SNHLY and CDR2 FYNNEI. CDR3 in DNA: TGTGCCAGCAGCGGGGGCCTAAATCAGCCCCAGCATTTT. It is translated as CASSGGLNQPQHF.

The chain uses TRBV10-2 and TRBJ2-1; the D gene could be TRBD1 or TRBD2 (5 bases each). V shed 8 bases and J shed 2 bases, with 13 bases lying between them. The CDR3 has 14 amino acids. In germline, CDR1 is WSHSY, CDR2 SAAADI. CDR3 region: CASLEGLTYNEQFF. CDR3 DNA: TGCGCCAGCTTAGAGGGGCTTACCTACAATGAGCAGTTCTTC.

This clone was counted a single time. This chain links TRBV5-1 with TRBJ1-2; 7 bases fit TRBD1. The CDR3 is 15 residues long. J gave up 1 base and V 4 bases, and 7 bases lay outside the gene matches. Germline V lookup: CDR1 SGHRS, CDR2 YFSETQ. The CDR3 spells CASSRGQSINYGYTF. The DNA of the CDR3 is TGCGCCAGCAGCAGGGGACAGTCTATTAACTATGGCTACACCTTC. The full variable domain, with the rest looked up from reference TRBV5-1 and TRBJ1-2, is KAGVTQTPRYLIKTRGQQVTLSCSPISGHRSVSWYQQTPGQGLQFLFEYFSETQRNKGNFPGRFSGRQFSNSRSEMNVSTLELGDSALYLCASSRGQSINYGYTFGSGTRLTVV.

This clone was detected once. The chain joins TRBV28 to TRBJ1-1; 9 bases are a match to TRBD1. Germline CDR1 MDHEN, CDR2 SYDVKM. The J segment lost 12 bases and the V segment lost 6 bases, leaving 8 bases of the junction unmatched. The CDR3 totals 12 residues. The CDR3 bases are TGTGCCAGCAGACCGCCGGGACAGGGCTCTTTCTTT. It is translated as CASRPPGQGSFF.

V and J are TRBV28 and TRBJ2-7; 15 positions match TRBD2. Germline loops: CDR1 MDHEN, CDR2 SYDVKM. The CDR3 is 18 amino acids. Losses at the gene ends were 4 bases for V and 0 bases for J; bases not matched to a gene: 7. The CDR3 coding sequence is TGTGCCAGCAGTTCTCCGGGACTAGCGGGGGGAATCTCCTACGAGCAGTACTTC. It specifies CASSSPGLAGGISYEQYF.

V and J are TRBV28 and TRBJ2-3; the match to TRBD2 covers 8 bases. This CDR3 spans 14 amino acids. Germline V gene lookup returns CDR1 MDHEN and CDR2 SYDVKM. V lost 7 bases, J lost 6 bases, and 9 bases stayed unmatched. CDR3 sequence (DNA): TGTGCCAGCACCTTGCGGGGGGTCCAGGATACGCAGTATTTT. Amino acid sequence: CASTLRGVQDTQYF.

The rearrangement uses TRBV28 and TRBJ2-3, with TRBD2 matching 8 bases. V was pared by 5 bases and J by 4 bases, with 8 bases of the junction left unmatched. CDR1 MDHEN and CDR2 SYDVKM come from the germline V gene. There are 15 residues in the CDR3. For the CDR3, the DNA is TGTGCCAGCAGTCCACCCCCGGGGGGGGCAGATACGCAGTATTTT. This codes for CASSPPPGGADTQYF.

The chain joins TRBV9 to TRBJ2-3; 9 bases fit TRBD2. The germline V gene encodes CDR1 SGDLS and CDR2 YYNGEE. The V segment lost 1 base and the J segment 1 base; nucleotides outside the gene matches: 4. CDR3 length: 16 residues. Written as DNA, the CDR3 is TGTGCCAGCAGCGTAACTCCTAGCGGGGGCACAGATACGCAGTATTTT. Translating gives CASSVTPSGGTDTQYF.

The J gene is TRBJ1-5, the V gene TRBV15, with D maybe TRBD1 (6 bases). CDR3 length: 16 amino acids. Trimming removed 2 bases at V and 0 bases at J, with 11 bases between. The germline V gene has CDR1 LNHNV and CDR2 YYDKDF (reference sequence). Here the CDR3 reads CATSRSQGYSNQPQHF. CDR3 in DNA: TGTGCCACCAGCAGAAGCCAGGGGTATAGCAATCAGCCCCAGCATTTT.

V usage is TRBV6-1 and J usage is TRBJ2-1; 7 bases align to TRBD2. The CDR3 covers 12 residues. The junction had 0 bases not matched to a gene; V was cut back by 5 bases and J by 5 bases. The germline gives CDR1 MNHNS, CDR2 SASEGT. The CDR3 coding sequence is TGTGCCAGCAGTAGCGGGAACAATGAGCAGTTCTTC. This encodes CASSSGNNEQFF.

This chain uses TRBV29-1 with TRBJ2-5; 12 positions agree with TRBD2. J lost 4 bases, V lost 4 bases, and 4 bases had no gene match. Germline CDR1 is SQVTM and CDR2 is ANQGSEA. CDR3 length: 14 amino acids. CDR3 DNA: TGCAGCGTTGGCCCGACTAGCGGGGGAGAGACCCAGTACTTC. This gives the protein CSVGPTSGGETQYF.

This clone was detected a few times. The chain is built from TRBV19 and TRBJ2-2; unclear D gene. Germline-derived CDR1 and CDR2 are LNHDA and SQIVND (reference sequence). V was shortened by 5 bases and J by 7 bases, with 17 bases between the two germline ends. This CDR3 contains 15 residues. In nucleotides, the CDR3 is TGTGCCAGTAGTTACGGTCGGGTGATAAGCGGGGAGCTGTTTTTT. This sequence encodes CASSYGRVISGELFF.

The CDR3 DNA reads TGTGCCAGCAGTTCCGGGACAGGCTCTAGCACAGATACGCAGTATTTT. It translates to CASSSGTGSSTDTQYF. The J gene is TRBJ2-3, the V gene TRBV14, with TRBD1 matching over 8 bases. The CDR3 has 16 amino acids. V was clipped by 6 bases and J by 0 bases; unmatched bases: 8. Germline V gives CDR1 SGHDN, CDR2 FVKESK.